This TCR beta chain was identified in a study of identical twins. The germline V gene has CDR1 SGHVS and CDR2 FNYEAQ. V gave up 5 bases and J gave up 7 bases; unmatched junction bases: 10. The CDR3 is 14 residues long. MiXCR, run by TCRdb on the 5' RACE reads, gives a single entry per CDR3 protein. The table includes roughly 540,000 distinct CDR3 sequences, 22% detected once. Another study also made use of these data, one on T cells expressing NK-cell markers.

This chain uses TRBV7-6 with TRBJ2-5; 7 bases match TRBD2. The TCR originated in a young woman in good health. Specimen: CD4+ T cells sorted from blood. For the CDR3, the DNA is TGTGCCAGCAGCCCCGAAGGACTAGACGGGACCCAGTACTTC. Translated: CASSPEGLDGTQYF.